This T cell receptor beta chain was documented in a study of response to subunit inactivated influenza vaccine. Study outcomes and limitations: A suggestion made by the authors is that each seasonal influenza vaccination recruits few new T cells.

TCRdb re-analysed the RT-PCR reads in MiXCR, keeping a single row per CDR3 protein. This sample has roughly 700,000 distinct CDR3 sequences; approximately 15% occur once, and the top ten carry around 6.5%. CDR1 and CDR2 (germline): SGHVS, FQNEAQ. Trimming took 4 bases from V and 7 from J; bases not matched to a gene: 16. CDR3 length: 16 residues. This clonotype was recorded at least ten times. The antigen remains undetermined. The gene calls are TRBV7-8 and TRBJ2-7, with TRBD2 identical over 7 bases. The clonotype was recovered from a man between 50 and 59 years old who received an inactivated influenza vaccine. The specimen comprised PBMCs from blood, sampled roughly 15 days before vaccination. The CDR3 bases are TGTGCCAGCAGCTCCGATTTGGGGAGGGCCTTCTTTGAGCAGTACTTC. As protein: CASSSDLGRAFFEQYF.